Listed below are T cell receptor beta chains from one sample, sequenced in a study of long-term antiretroviral therapy in people with HIV. Some clones are missing from TCRdb's copy, which holds only in-frame ones; the method was immunoSEQ multiplex PCR. The sample holds about 30,000 clones, around 82% seen once. The sequencing here drew on unsorted PBMCs, taken 3 years after starting antiretroviral therapy. The receptors were sampled from a man aged 40-50 years with HIV. Each CDR3 is given with its conserved first and last residue. A D gene is named only where the DNA matches it firmly. Expanded clones are given a class, and other clones once, few, many or no size at all.

abundance	j_gene	v_gene	d_gene	CDR3nt	CDR3aa
once	TRBJ2-1	TRBV5-1	NA	TGCGCCAGCAGCTGGCGGGGTGCGGGGACATTGGGGAATGAGCAGTTCTTC	CASSWRGAGTLGNEQFF
NA	TRBJ2-7	TRBV27	NA	TGTGCCAGCAGTTTCGGCCCGAACGTCCGAAACTACGAGCAGTACTTC	CASSFGPNVRNYEQYF
NA	TRBJ1-2	TRBV5-1	NA	TGCGCCAGCAGCTTGGAGGGGGGCACCTATGGCTACACCTTC	CASSLEGGTYGYTF
NA	TRBJ2-3	TRBV5-1	NA	TGCGCCAGCAGCGGAAGGACTGATTTTAGCACAGATACGCAGTATTTT	CASSGRTDFSTDTQYF
NA	TRBJ1-5	TRBV7-8	NA	TGTGCCAGCAGCTTACCCCAGACGTACCAGCCCCAGCATTTT	CASSLPQTYQPQHF
NA	TRBJ2-7	TRBV12-5	TRBD2	TGTGCTAGTGGTTTGGCCGTAGCGGGTTCCTACGAGCAGTACTTC	CASGLAVAGSYEQYF
once	TRBJ2-3	TRBV5-6	TRBD2	TGTGCCAGCAGCTTGTTTCTTAGCGGGGGGGTAAATACGCAGTATTTT	CASSLFLSGGVNTQYF
NA	TRBJ1-2	TRBV29-1	NA	TGCAGCGTCAACAGCTATGGCTACACCTTC	CSVNSYGYTF
few	TRBJ1-5	TRBV18	NA	TGTGCCAGCTCACCACAGGGGTTGAGCAATCAGCCCCAGCATTTT	CASSPQGLSNQPQHF
NA	TRBJ2-1	TRBV7-9	NA	TGTGCCAGCAGCTTAGCCCAGGGGAGAGATGAGCAGTTCTTC	CASSLAQGRDEQFF
once	TRBJ2-7	TRBV28	TRBD2	TGTGCCAGCAGTTTTTCCCAGACTAGCGGTCCTAGCTCCTACGAGCAGTACTTC	CASSFSQTSGPSSYEQYF
once	TRBJ1-2	TRBV4-1	TRBD1	TGCGCCAGCAGCCAAGCCGGGACAGACCTCTATGGCTACACCTTC	CASSQAGTDLYGYTF
NA	TRBJ2-2	TRBV27	NA	TGTGCCAGCAAATCCGATCTGTGGGCTCCGAACACCGGGGAGCTGTTTTTT	CASKSDLWAPNTGELFF
NA	TRBJ2-7	TRBV14	NA	TGTGCCAGCAGCCCGCAAAGCTACGAGCAGTACTTC	CASSPQSYEQYF
NA	TRBJ2-7	TRBV10-3	NA	TGTGCCATCAGTGAGTCGACTTATACAGAACCCTACGAGCAGTACTTC	CAISESTYTEPYEQYF
NA	TRBJ1-4	TRBV7-9	TRBD1	TGTGCCAGCAGCTTAGGGACAGGGTTTGAAAAACTGTTTTTT	CASSLGTGFEKLFF
NA	TRBJ2-1	TRBV7-9	TRBD2	TGTGCCAGCAGCCCCAGCGGGGGGAGCTCCTACAATGAGCAGTTCTTC	CASSPSGGSSYNEQFF
few	TRBJ1-1	TRBV11-2	NA	TGTGCCAGCAGCTTAGACGGGCAGTACACTGAAGCTTTCTTT	CASSLDGQYTEAFF
NA	TRBJ1-1	TRBV7-9	NA	TGTGCCAGCAGCTTAGTGAGGGACACTGAAGCTTTCTTT	CASSLVRDTEAFF
NA	TRBJ1-2	TRBV5-1	NA	TGCGCCAGCAGCTTGGACTGGGGGGCCGGTAGAGGCTACACCTTC	CASSLDWGAGRGYTF
NA	TRBJ1-4	TRBV28	TRBD1	TGTGCCAGCAGTCGCCCGGGACAGGGGAATGAAAAACTGTTTTTT	CASSRPGQGNEKLFF
NA	TRBJ1-5	TRBV18	NA	TGTGCCAGCTCACGGGGGGAGGATCAGCCCCAGCATTTT	CASSRGEDQPQHF
NA	TRBJ2-1	TRBV28	TRBD1	TGTGCCAGCACGTTGAGACAGGGGGTAGGTGAGCAGTTCTTC	CASTLRQGVGEQFF
NA	TRBJ1-2	TRBV27	NA	TGTGCCAGCAGTCCGCGGACCGCTATAGGCTACACCTTC	CASSPRTAIGYTF
NA	TRBJ2-7	TRBV6-5	NA	TGTGCCAGCAGTTACTCGGGGCAGCGGGCCTCCTACGAGCAGTACTTC	CASSYSGQRASYEQYF
once	TRBJ2-5	TRBV7-9	TRBD2	TGTGCCAGCAGCTTAGACGGGGGGACGATAAAACAAGAGACCCAGTACTTC	CASSLDGGTIKQETQYF
NA	TRBJ2-5	TRBV9	TRBD2	TGTGCCAGCAGCCCCCTGGGAGCGGGAGAGGGAGAGACCCAGTACTTC	CASSPLGAGEGETQYF
NA	TRBJ1-3	TRBV6-6	TRBD1	TGTGCCAGCAGCGCATCCGGGACAGTTGGAAACACCATATATTTT	CASSASGTVGNTIYF
NA	TRBJ2-3	TRBV28	TRBD2	TGTGCCAGCAGCCATACTAGCGGGGGGGCCACTGTTGATACGCAGTATTTT	CASSHTSGGATVDTQYF
NA	TRBJ2-7	TRBV4-1	TRBD1	TGCGCCAGCAGCCAAGAGCCCACAGGGGTGGACGAGCAGTACTTC	CASSQEPTGVDEQYF
few	TRBJ1-2	TRBV5-4	NA	TGTGCCAGCAGCTTGGACGGGGGCAGCTATGGCTACACCTTC	CASSLDGGSYGYTF
few	TRBJ2-2	TRBV6-4	NA	TGTGCCAGCAGTGATAGTATGGACACCGGGGAGCTGTTTTTT	CASSDSMDTGELFF
NA	TRBJ1-2	TRBV27	NA	TGTGCCAGCAGTTACGGTGGAGGCAACTATGGCTACACCTTC	CASSYGGGNYGYTF
NA	TRBJ2-3	TRBV19	NA	TGTGCCAGTAGTATAGGGACCTCGGGTACGCAGTATTTT	CASSIGTSGTQYF
NA	TRBJ1-5	TRBV19	NA	TGTGCCAGTAGTATCGGTCGGAGCAATCAGCCCCAGCATTTT	CASSIGRSNQPQHF
NA	TRBJ2-7	TRBV18	NA	TGTGCCAGCTCACCAATTTTCGGGCCTGAGCAGTACTTC	CASSPIFGPEQYF
NA	TRBJ1-1	TRBV5-6	NA	TGTGCCAGCAGCTTCGGAGGGGTTGGCACTGAAGCTTTCTTT	CASSFGGVGTEAFF
NA	TRBJ2-3	TRBV10-1	TRBD2	TGCGCCAGCAGTGGGGCTCTAGCGGGGGGCCCCTACACAGATACGCAGTATTTT	CASSGALAGGPYTDTQYF
NA	TRBJ1-1	TRBV9	NA	TGTGCCAGCAGCGGATTCAAGTCCACTGAAGCTTTCTTT	CASSGFKSTEAFF
NA	TRBJ1-1	TRBV6-1	NA	TGTGCCAGCAGTCTTCAGGGGTGGAACACTGAAGCTTTCTTT	CASSLQGWNTEAFF
NA	TRBJ2-3	TRBV30	NA	TGTGCCTGGACCCGGGTATTTAGCACAGATACGCAGTATTTT	CAWTRVFSTDTQYF
NA	TRBJ1-6	TRBV7-8	TRBD1	TGTGCCAGCACCCCAAACAGGGGGCTCAATTCACCCCTCCACTTT	CASTPNRGLNSPLHF
NA	TRBJ2-3	TRBV13	TRBD2	TGTGCCAGCAGCCGCTGGCTAGCGGGGGGAGATACGCAGTATTTT	CASSRWLAGGDTQYF
NA	TRBJ1-1	TRBV11-2	NA	TGTGCCAGCAGCTTAGTAGGGGGGGCTTGGACTGAAGCTTTCTTT	CASSLVGGAWTEAFF
NA	TRBJ2-1	TRBV27	TRBD2	TGTGCCAGCAGTCCCAGCGGGAGCTCCTACAATGAGCAGTTCTTC	CASSPSGSSYNEQFF
NA	TRBJ2-1	TRBV5-1	NA	TGCGCCAGCAGCGTGGACGGATCCTACAATGAGCAGTTCTTC	CASSVDGSYNEQFF
NA	TRBJ1-3	TRBV5-6	TRBD1	TGTGCCAGCAGCCGGGACAGGGTAGGGGGAAACACCATATATTTT	CASSRDRVGGNTIYF
NA	TRBJ1-3	TRBV6-1	TRBD1	TGTGCCAGCAGTGAGGGGACAGCACTCTCTGGAAACACCATATATTTT	CASSEGTALSGNTIYF
NA	TRBJ1-1	TRBV2	NA	TGTGCCAGCAGCGGGGGGGGGCTAAACACTGAAGCTTTCTTT	CASSGGGLNTEAFF
NA	TRBJ1-3	TRBV4-1	TRBD1	TGCGCCAGCAGCCAAGATATGTATAACAGGGGGCTTGGAAACACCATATATTTT	CASSQDMYNRGLGNTIYF
NA	TRBJ1-1	TRBV5-1	TRBD1	TGCGCCAGCAGCTTGGGGGGACAGTTCACTGAAGCTTTCTTT	CASSLGGQFTEAFF
NA	TRBJ2-5	TRBV6-6	NA	TGTGCCAGCAGTTACGACTGGGGGGCAACCCAAGAGACCCAGTACTTC	CASSYDWGATQETQYF
once	TRBJ2-3	TRBV2	NA	TGTGCCAGCAGTGAAGCGCGGCTAGCTGGGGATACGCAGTATTTT	CASSEARLAGDTQYF
NA	TRBJ1-2	TRBV14	NA	TGTGCCAGCAGCCAAGGGAGTTCCCCTAACTATGGCTACACCTTC	CASSQGSSPNYGYTF
NA	TRBJ2-1	TRBV7-6	TRBD1	TGTGCCAGCAGCCAAGGAAGCACAGGGGGCAGGGGCAATGAGCAGTTCTTC	CASSQGSTGGRGNEQFF